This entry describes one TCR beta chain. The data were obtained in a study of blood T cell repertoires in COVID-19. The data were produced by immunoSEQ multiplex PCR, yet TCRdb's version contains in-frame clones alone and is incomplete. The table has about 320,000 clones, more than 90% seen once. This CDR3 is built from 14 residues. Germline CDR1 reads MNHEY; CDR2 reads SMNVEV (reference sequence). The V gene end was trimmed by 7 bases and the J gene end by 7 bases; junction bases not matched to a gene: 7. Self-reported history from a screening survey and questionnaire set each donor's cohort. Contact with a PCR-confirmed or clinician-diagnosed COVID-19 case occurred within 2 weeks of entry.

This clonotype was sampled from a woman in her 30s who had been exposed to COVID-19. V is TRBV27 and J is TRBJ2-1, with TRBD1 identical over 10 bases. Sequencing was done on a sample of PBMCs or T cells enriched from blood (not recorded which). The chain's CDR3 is CASTDRGLGNEQFF. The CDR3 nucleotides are TGTGCCAGCACCGACAGGGGGCTAGGGAATGAGCAGTTCTTC.